This passage covers 25 T cell receptor beta chains from one sample sequenced in a study of T cell repertoires in cytomegalovirus infection. TCRdb fed the reads into MiXCR, producing one record per CDR3 protein. Among about 310,000 distinct CDR3 sequences listed, just under 25% were seen once. No antigen has been assigned to these receptors. The material sequenced was cultured PBMCs, taken from culture after CMV antigen stimulation. The receptors shown here come from a human donor in good health (CMV status not recorded). Some clones in this sample may be carry-over from other donors' samples.

The genes are TRBV7-2 and TRBJ2-5, with a weak D call TRBD2 (5 bases). The CDR3 runs 15 residues. Germline CDR1 reads SGHTA; CDR2 reads FQGNSA. V was shortened by 3 bases and J by 4 bases, with 15 bases between the two germline ends. CDR3 nucleotides: TGTGCCAGCAGCTTTCCTAGCCTAATGGGAGAGACCCAGTACTTC. It specifies CASSFPSLMGETQYF.

This clonotype was recorded only once. The chain uses TRBV6-1 and TRBJ2-3; D unresolved. V lost 4 bases to trimming and J lost 1 base, with 12 bases between them. The germline V gene has CDR1 MNHNS and CDR2 SASEGT. CDR3 length equals 15 residues. The CDR3 sequence: CASSAGTPGTDTQYF. The CDR3 DNA follows: TGTGCCAGCAGTGCGGGCACACCGGGCACAGATACGCAGTATTTT.

This clonotype was counted at least ten times. This rearrangement joins TRBV7-9 to TRBJ2-7; the D is unclear. The V gene lost 1 base and the J gene lost 7 bases, with 20 bases spanning the gap. The CDR3 runs 16 residues. The germline gives CDR1 SEHNR, CDR2 FQNEAQ (reference sequence). CDR3: CASSLGSGPRLGEQYF. DNA for the CDR3: TGTGCCAGCAGCTTAGGTTCCGGACCGCGACTGGGGGAGCAGTACTTC.

The genes are TRBV28 and TRBJ2-1; D may be TRBD2 (6 bases). Trimming removed 3 bases at V and 6 bases at J, with 12 bases between. Looked up from germline, CDR1 is MDHEN and CDR2 is SYDVKM. The CDR3 consists of 14 residues. For the CDR3, the DNA is TGTGCCAGCAGTTTCGTCAGGGAGGTCAATGAGCAGTTCTTC. This translates into CASSFVREVNEQFF.

This chain connects TRBV7-8 to TRBJ2-4; D may be TRBD1 or TRBD2 (6 bases each). The CDR3 length is 14 residues. With 1 base removed from V and 8 bases from J, the gap between germline ends came to 12 bases. Germline assignment: CDR1 SGHVS and CDR2 FQNEAQ. CDR3 in DNA: TGTGCCAGCAGCTTAGTAGGGGGAGGAGACATTCAGTACTTC. It translates to CASSLVGGGDIQYF.

This clonotype was seen many times. J is TRBJ2-5 and V is TRBV20-1; weak D call: TRBD2 (6 bases). This CDR3 spans 16 amino acids. V shed 0 bases and J shed 0 bases, with 14 bases lying between them. The germline CDR1 and CDR2 sequences are DFQATT and SNEGSKA (reference sequence). The CDR3 region is CSARDPTSPYQETQYF. CDR3 bases: TGCAGTGCTAGAGATCCCACTAGCCCGTACCAAGAGACCCAGTACTTC.

The chain couples TRBV20-1 to TRBJ2-3; TRBD2 agrees at 10 bases. This CDR3 is built from 16 residues. With 0 bases clipped from V and 5 bases from J, the junction kept 8 bases outside the gene matches. Germline V gives CDR1 DFQATT, CDR2 SNEGSKA (reference sequence). The CDR3 DNA reads TGCAGTGCTAGAGATCTCCGAGCGGGAGGGGTAGATACGCAGTATTTT. Protein product: CSARDLRAGGVDTQYF.

This clonotype came up many times. V is TRBV6-5 and J is TRBJ2-1; TRBD1 might be the D (7 bases). CDR3 length equals 15 residues. Germline-derived CDR1 and CDR2 are MNHEY and SVGAGI. V was trimmed by 2 bases and J by 8 bases, leaving 16 bases between them. The CDR3 DNA is TGTGCCAGCAGTTACGGACAGCAGGGGGGACATGAGCAGTTCTTC. Protein: CASSYGQQGGHEQFF.

The chain couples TRBV12-3 or TRBV12-4 to TRBJ1-2, with D maybe TRBD1 (6 bases). The V and J ends lost 6 bases and 2 bases respectively, with 7 bases between them. This CDR3 has 12 amino acids. CDR3: CASRDRNYGYTF. The CDR3 DNA is TGTGCCAGCAGAGACAGGAACTATGGCTACACCTTC.

There are a few counts of this clonotype. CDR3 region: CSVEGTRRDYGYTF. CDR3 DNA: TGCAGCGTTGAAGGGACCCGGAGAGACTATGGCTACACCTTC. The chain recombines TRBV29-1 with TRBJ1-2; the D is unclear. This CDR3 is built from 14 residues. In germline, CDR1 is SQVTM, CDR2 ANQGSEA. V was cut by 1 base and J by 3 bases, with 12 bases left in between.

This chain joins TRBV5-1 and TRBJ2-1, with 9 bases matching TRBD2. The CDR3 covers 13 residues. Germline V gene lookup returns CDR1 SGHRS and CDR2 YFSETQ. The trim removed 7 bases at V and 4 bases at J, leaving 3 bases unmatched. CDR3 sequence: CASGSGSYNEQFF. In nucleotides, the CDR3 is TGCGCCAGCGGTAGCGGGAGTTACAATGAGCAGTTCTTC.

This clonotype turned up a few times. V is TRBV6-5 and J is TRBJ2-3; TRBD2 agrees at 8 bases. This CDR3 is 15 amino acids long. Germline loops: CDR1 MNHEY, CDR2 SVGAGI. Trimming took 8 bases from V and 0 from J; bases not matched to a gene: 7. Here the CDR3 reads CASLSGRESTDTQYF. The CDR3 nucleotides read TGTGCCAGCCTCAGCGGGAGAGAGAGCACAGATACGCAGTATTTT.

Ten or more counts support this clonotype. V usage is TRBV7-2 and J usage is TRBJ1-2; D uncertain. The CDR3 covers 15 residues. Trimming left V 7 bases short and J 2 bases short, with 17 bases between. Germline V gene lookup returns CDR1 SGHTA and CDR2 FQGNSA. CDR3 sequence: CASNIGPYANYGYTF. The CDR3 DNA sequence: TGTGCCAGCAACATCGGGCCCTACGCCAACTATGGCTACACCTTC.

This clonotype came up a few times. J is TRBJ1-5 and V is TRBV19; D might be TRBD1 (6 bases). The V gene's germline CDR1 is LNHDA and CDR2 SQIVND (reference sequence). The CDR3 contains 19 residues. Deletions cut 5 bases from V and 2 bases from J, with 25 bases between. The CDR3 bases are TGTGCCAGTAGTTGGTCCTCGGACAGCATCAACCGTGGCAATCAGCCCCAGCATTTT. It codes for CASSWSSDSINRGNQPQHF.

This rearrangement joins TRBV6-5 to TRBJ2-3; 11 bases map to TRBD2. Germline loops: CDR1 MNHEY, CDR2 SVGAGI. The CDR3 contains 16 residues. V was clipped by 5 bases and J by 3 bases; unmatched bases: 7. The CDR3 sequence: CASSPLGTSGTDTQYF. CDR3 DNA sequence: TGTGCCAGCAGTCCCCTCGGGACTAGCGGAACAGATACGCAGTATTTT.

The chain joins TRBV7-9 to TRBJ1-2; D might be TRBD1 (5 bases). The germline V and J ends were trimmed by 4 bases and 4 bases, with 22 bases remaining between them. The germline V gene has CDR1 SEHNR and CDR2 FQNEAQ (reference sequence). The CDR3 has 17 amino acids. CDR3 protein: CASSSSAGGEDVYGYTF. For the CDR3, the DNA is TGTGCCAGCAGCTCCAGCGCCGGGGGGGAGGATGTCTATGGCTACACCTTC.

This clonotype was observed a few times. V usage is TRBV5-1 and J usage is TRBJ1-1; a possible D gene is TRBD1 (5 bases). The CDR3 extends over 15 amino acids. CDR1 is SGHRS and CDR2 is YFSETQ in the germline V gene. Trimming removed 0 bases from V and 4 bases from J, with 13 bases in between. Written as DNA, the CDR3 is TGCGCCAGCAGCTTGGGCTCAGGGATGATCACTGAAGCTTTCTTT. This sequence encodes CASSLGSGMITEAFF.

This clonotype showed up many times. The J gene is TRBJ2-2, the V gene TRBV24-1; TRBD1 matches 7 bases. The CDR3 is made up of 15 amino acids. V shed 3 bases, J shed 6 bases, and the junction held 6 bases outside the gene matches. The germline V gene has CDR1 KGHDR and CDR2 SFDVKD. The CDR3 sequence: CATSDALQGAGELFF. The DNA for the CDR3 is TGTGCCACCAGTGATGCATTGCAGGGGGCCGGGGAGCTGTTTTTT.

This clonotype was observed a handful of times. The CDR3 is CASSLDQVAGAGTDTQYF. DNA for the CDR3: TGTGCCAGCAGCTTAGATCAGGTCGCAGGGGCTGGCACAGATACGCAGTATTTT. This sequence joins TRBV11-2 and TRBJ2-3, with D perhaps TRBD1 (6 bases). The V end lost 0 bases, the J end lost 1 base, and 17 bases lay between the germline ends. CDR3 size: 18 residues. Germline assignment: CDR1 SGHAT and CDR2 FQNNGV.

The gene calls are TRBV2 and TRBJ2-2; 11 bases line up with TRBD2. V lost 6 bases, J lost 4 bases, and 4 bases stayed unmatched. Germline V gene data show CDR1 as SNHLY and CDR2 as FYNNEI. This CDR3 is 15 amino acids long. The CDR3 sequence is CASRGTSGSTGELFF. As DNA, the CDR3 is TGTGCCAGCAGGGGGACTAGCGGTAGCACCGGGGAGCTGTTTTTT.

The chain carries TRBV14 and TRBJ2-3; 11 nucleotides line up with TRBD2. The CDR3 runs to 14 residues. From germline, CDR1 is SGHDN and CDR2 FVKESK. With 0 bases clipped from V and 10 bases from J, the junction kept 3 bases outside the gene matches. The CDR3, as DNA: TGTGCCAGCAGCCAAGAGTTAGCGGGAGGGGCGCAGTATTTT. Translation gives CASSQELAGGAQYF.

In its sample, this clonotype was seen a few times. This chain uses TRBV18 with TRBJ2-2; perhaps TRBD2 as D (6 bases). Trimming took 1 base from V and 0 from J, leaving 9 bases between them. CDR1 and CDR2 from the germline V gene are KGHSH and LQKENI. The CDR3 is 16 residues long. CDR3 sequence (DNA): TGTGCCAGCTCACCACGGACGGGGGCGAACACCGGGGAGCTGTTTTTT. This translates into CASSPRTGANTGELFF.

The rearrangement links TRBV6-5 to TRBJ2-1, with D perhaps TRBD2 (6 bases). CDR3 size: 15 residues. V lost 0 bases and J lost 8, with 14 bases in between. The germline V gene encodes CDR1 MNHEY and CDR2 SVGAGI. CDR3 in amino acids: CASSYSYEGGHEQFF. CDR3 nucleotide sequence: TGTGCCAGCAGTTACTCGTACGAGGGAGGCCATGAGCAGTTCTTC.

This clonotype was seen a few times. The V and J genes are TRBV7-2 and TRBJ2-3; the D gene is possibly TRBD2 (7 bases). V was trimmed by 4 bases and J by 3 bases, leaving 14 bases between them. The CDR3 is 15 amino acids. Germline CDR1 is SGHTA and CDR2 is FQGNSA. The CDR3 reads CASSSGLGGTDTQYF. CDR3 coding DNA: TGTGCCAGCAGCTCCGGACTAGGGGGTACAGATACGCAGTATTTT. The variable domain in full, completed from reference TRBV7-2 and TRBJ2-3, reads GAGVSQSPSNKVTEKGKDVELRCDPISGHTALYWYRQSLGQGLEFLIYFQGNSAPDKSGLPSDRFSAERTGGSVSTLTIQRTQQEDSAVYLCASSSGLGGTDTQYFGPGTRLTVL.

The genes are TRBV7-9 and TRBJ2-5; no firm D call. V dropped 1 base and J dropped 5 bases, with 14 bases sitting between them. Germline V gene sequence: CDR1 SEHNR, CDR2 FQNEAQ (reference sequence). The CDR3 consists of 15 residues. CDR3 nucleotides: TGTGCCAGCAGCTTAGGTCCAGACCCAGAGGAGACCCAGTACTTC. It is translated as CASSLGPDPEETQYF.